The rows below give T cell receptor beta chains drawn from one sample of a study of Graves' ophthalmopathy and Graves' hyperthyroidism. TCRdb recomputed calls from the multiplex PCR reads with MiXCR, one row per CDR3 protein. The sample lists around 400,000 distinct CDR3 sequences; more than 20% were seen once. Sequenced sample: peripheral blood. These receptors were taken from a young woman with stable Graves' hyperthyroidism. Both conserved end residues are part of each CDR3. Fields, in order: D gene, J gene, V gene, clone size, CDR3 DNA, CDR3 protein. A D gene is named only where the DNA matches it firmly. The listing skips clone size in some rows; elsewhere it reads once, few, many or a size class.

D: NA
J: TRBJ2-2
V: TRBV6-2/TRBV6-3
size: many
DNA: TGTGCCAGCAGACCGGGACGTAACACCGGGGAGCTGTTTTTT
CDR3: CASRPGRNTGELFF

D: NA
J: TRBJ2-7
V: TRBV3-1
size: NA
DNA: TGTGCCAGCAGCCAAGTGGGGGGACAGAACGAGCAGTACTTC
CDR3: CASSQVGGQNEQYF

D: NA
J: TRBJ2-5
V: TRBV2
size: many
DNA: TGTGCCAGCAGTGGGCTGGAAGAGACCCAGTACTTC
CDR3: CASSGLEETQYF

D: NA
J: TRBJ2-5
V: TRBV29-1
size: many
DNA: TGCAGCGTTGGGGCTGAAATATCAGAGACCCAGTACTTC
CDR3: CSVGAEISETQYF

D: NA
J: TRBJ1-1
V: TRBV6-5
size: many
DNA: TGTGCCAGCAGTTACGCAGGCCGGAACACTGAAGCTTTCTTT
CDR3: CASSYAGRNTEAFF

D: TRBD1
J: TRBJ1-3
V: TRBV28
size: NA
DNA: TGTGCCAGCAGTTACTTGACAGGGGCGGGAAACACCATATATTTT
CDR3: CASSYLTGAGNTIYF

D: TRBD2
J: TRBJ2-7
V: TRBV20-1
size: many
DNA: TGCAGTGCTAGAGATCTATTCTCGGAAGCGGGGGATATCTACGAGCAGTACTTC
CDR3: CSARDLFSEAGDIYEQYF

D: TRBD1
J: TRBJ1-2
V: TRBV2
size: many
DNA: TGTGCCGGGTCCCGGGACAGCGAAGACATTTATGGCTACACCTTC
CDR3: CAGSRDSEDIYGYTF

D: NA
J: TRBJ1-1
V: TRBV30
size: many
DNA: TGTGCCTGGAGTGGAGGGGGGAACACTGAAGCTTTCTTT
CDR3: CAWSGGGNTEAFF

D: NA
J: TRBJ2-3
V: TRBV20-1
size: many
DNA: TGCAGTGCACCAGACAGGCTAGCTTCAGATACGCAGTATTTT
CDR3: CSAPDRLASDTQYF

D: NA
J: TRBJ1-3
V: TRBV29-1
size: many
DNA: TGCAGCGTTGAAGATTGGCGAGAAAACACCATATATTTT
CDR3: CSVEDWRENTIYF

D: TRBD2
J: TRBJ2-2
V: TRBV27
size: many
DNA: TGTGCCAGCAGTTTCTCGCCCCGGTTAGGACTAGAGAACACCGGGGAGCTGTTTTTT
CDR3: CASSFSPRLGLENTGELFF

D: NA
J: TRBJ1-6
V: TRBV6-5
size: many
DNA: TGTGCCAGCAGGACTGGGGACTCGGGTTCACCCCTCCACTTT
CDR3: CASRTGDSGSPLHF

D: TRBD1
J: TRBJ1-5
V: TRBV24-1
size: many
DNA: TGTGCCACCAGTCCTACAGGGGGTGGGAGCAATCAGCCCCAGCATTTT
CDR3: CATSPTGGGSNQPQHF

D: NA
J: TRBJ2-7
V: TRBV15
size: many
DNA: TGTGCCACCAGCAGAGAACCTGGGGGGGGCTACTCCTACGAGCAGTACTTC
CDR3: CATSREPGGGYSYEQYF

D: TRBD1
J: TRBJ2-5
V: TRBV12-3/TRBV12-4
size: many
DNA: TGTGCCAGCAGTCGAATCGGACAGGGGAGAGGAGAGACCCAGTACTTC
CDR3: CASSRIGQGRGETQYF

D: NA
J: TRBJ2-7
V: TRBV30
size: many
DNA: TGTGCCTGGAGTGTGAAGGGAATCGGCTACGAGCAGTACTTC
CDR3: CAWSVKGIGYEQYF

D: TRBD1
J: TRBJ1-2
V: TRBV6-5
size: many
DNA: TGTGCCAGCAGTCGACGACAGGGTTCTAATGGCTACACCTTC
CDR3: CASSRRQGSNGYTF

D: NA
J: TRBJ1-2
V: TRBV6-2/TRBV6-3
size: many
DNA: TGTGCCAGCACAAACGGAGTGGGACGCGGCTACACCTTC
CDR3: CASTNGVGRGYTF

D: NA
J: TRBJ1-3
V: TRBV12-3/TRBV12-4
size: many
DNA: TGTGCCAGTTTTAAACAGGGTCCTGGAAACACCATATATTTT
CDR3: CASFKQGPGNTIYF

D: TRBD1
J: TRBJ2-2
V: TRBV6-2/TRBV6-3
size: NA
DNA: TGTGCCAGCAGTTACTCGAGACAGGGTGACGGGGAGCTGTTTTTT
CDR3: CASSYSRQGDGELFF

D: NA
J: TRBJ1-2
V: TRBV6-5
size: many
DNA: TGTGCCAGCAGTTATTTGGGGGGGCGCGGGGGCTACACCTTC
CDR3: CASSYLGGRGGYTF